The rows below give T cell receptor beta chains drawn from one sample of a study of T cells in localized non-small cell lung cancer. Libraries were prepared by immunoSEQ multiplex PCR; TCRdb keeps only in-frame clonotypes and omits some of them. The table records 5,200 or so clones, 75% to 85% of them present only once. The sequenced sample was peripheral blood mononuclear cells, obtained before any cancer treatment. The receptors stem from a female donor at least 60 years old with stage II lung adenocarcinoma. CDR3s include the opening cysteine and the closing phenylalanine or tryptophan. A D gene is named only where the DNA matches it firmly. Size is omitted from some rows. Given values are once, few, many or a class for expanded clones.

TRBJ1-1 | 14 | . | TRBV2 | TRBD1 | CASSPGTANTEAFF
TRBJ1-5 | 15 | . | TRBV7-9 | . | CASSSTLAGDQPQHF
TRBJ1-5 | 12 | . | TRBV6-1 | . | CAEGEGSQPQHF
TRBJ1-4 | 15 | . | TRBV5-1 | . | CASSLMPIPNEKLFF
TRBJ1-2 | 14 | . | TRBV6-9 | TRBD1 | CASSNKGAYYGYTF
TRBJ1-3 | 13 | few | TRBV10-1 | . | CASSGMSGNTIYF
TRBJ2-1 | 16 | . | TRBV21-1 | . | CASSSRGQGSPNEQFF
TRBJ1-6 | 15 | few | TRBV28 | TRBD1 | CASRWGQGGNSPLHF
TRBJ1-4 | 16 | . | TRBV5-1 | TRBD1 | CASSGGQVSTNEKLFF
TRBJ1-4 | 15 | . | TRBV5-1 | . | CASSPGAPWDEKLFF
TRBJ1-1 | 13 | . | TRBV29-1 | . | CSVGGTPIGQAFF
TRBJ1-1 | 15 | . | TRBV2 | TRBD1 | CASRAGQGGVTEAFF
TRBJ1-1 | 15 | . | TRBV28 | . | CASSFDGAMNTEAFF
TRBJ2-3 | 16 | . | TRBV9 | TRBD2 | CASSVFLAGEEDTQYF
TRBJ1-5 | 16 | large | TRBV27 | . | CASTPQFTGINQPQHF
TRBJ1-4 | 12 | . | TRBV10-2 | . | CASSELGEKLFF
TRBJ1-2 | 15 | . | TRBV4-1 | TRBD1 | CASSSSTGEDDGYTF
TRBJ2-3 | 11 | . | TRBV6-5 | . | CASSSGMAQYF
TRBJ2-5 | 15 | . | TRBV5-1 | . | CASRERGAPRETQYF
TRBJ2-3 | 15 | . | TRBV6-5 | TRBD2 | CASSRLSGGTDTQYF
TRBJ1-5 | 15 | once | TRBV5-8 | . | CASSFQGYSNQPQHF
TRBJ2-1 | 15 | . | TRBV6-4 | TRBD2 | CASSASGLAGHQQFF
TRBJ2-7 | 13 | . | TRBV5-4 | . | CASSLARGYEQYF
TRBJ2-6 | 16 | . | TRBV10-2 | TRBD1 | CASSRTGGTGANVLTF
TRBJ1-2 | 15 | . | TRBV19 | TRBD1 | CASSDGTGSYYGYTF
TRBJ2-6 | 17 | . | TRBV4-2 | . | CASSTGQSNSGANVLTF
TRBJ1-2 | 14 | . | TRBV15 | . | CATSRDQQVRDYTF
TRBJ1-5 | 13 | . | TRBV2 | . | CASSGEQNQPQHF
TRBJ2-1 | 13 | . | TRBV6-4 | TRBD2 | CASSREGETEQFF
TRBJ2-7 | 12 | . | TRBV30 | . | CALSRGGYEQYF
TRBJ2-1 | 16 | . | TRBV11-2 | . | CASSPNYGETYNEQFF
TRBJ1-4 | 15 | . | TRBV19 | . | CASSPGQPRNEKLFF
TRBJ2-1 | 15 | . | TRBV6-5 | . | CASSYRQFGNNEQFF
TRBJ2-7 | 13 | . | TRBV7-9 | TRBD1 | CASSLQGAYEQYF
TRBJ2-5 | 15 | . | TRBV5-1 | TRBD2 | CASSLSGTNQETQYF
TRBJ2-7 | 17 | few | TRBV16 | . | CASSHLRTGSGRGEQYF
TRBJ1-5 | 13 | . | TRBV30 | . | CAWSNRDNQPQHF
TRBJ1-6 | 15 | . | TRBV10-3 | TRBD1 | CAISESGTDNSPLHF
TRBJ2-7 | 14 | . | TRBV10-2 | . | CASNREHSGYEQYF
TRBJ1-1 | 14 | . | TRBV6-1 | TRBD1 | CASSRQGMNTEAFF
TRBJ1-3 | 14 | . | TRBV2 | TRBD1 | CASIQGALGNTIYF
TRBJ2-1 | 14 | . | TRBV4-1 | . | CASSQELRRNEQFF
TRBJ2-1 | 13 | . | TRBV7-3 | . | CASSPLSGNEQFF
TRBJ1-2 | 14 | . | TRBV6-4 | . | CASSDSAENYGYTF
TRBJ2-2 | 16 | . | TRBV27 | . | CASSLRGVVPTGELFF
TRBJ1-1 | 11 | few | TRBV6-1 | . | CASSDVGSAFF
TRBJ2-5 | 14 | few | TRBV6-5 | TRBD2 | CASSQPAGEETQYF
TRBJ2-1 | 13 | . | TRBV18 | . | CASSPIAPNEQFF
TRBJ1-1 | 15 | . | TRBV27 | TRBD1 | CASSLAPTGSTEAFF
TRBJ1-6 | 16 | . | TRBV11-2 | TRBD1 | CASSPRRGQENSPLHF
TRBJ2-1 | 14 | few | TRBV4-1 | . | CASSQETGSPGQFF
TRBJ1-1 | 15 | . | TRBV2 | . | CASSEVRLVGTEAFF
TRBJ2-5 | 14 | . | TRBV9 | TRBD1 | CASSKQGRVETQYF
TRBJ1-4 | 14 | . | TRBV2 | TRBD1 | CASRLDRHNEKLFF
TRBJ1-3 | 15 | . | TRBV5-6 | . | CASSLAEGTGNTIYF
TRBJ1-1 | 12 | . | TRBV4-1 | . | CASSHQENEAFF
TRBJ2-5 | 17 | . | TRBV5-1 | . | CASSLGAAVGAGETQYF
TRBJ2-1 | 13 | . | TRBV6-6 | . | CASSRPRGNEQFF
TRBJ1-5 | 13 | . | TRBV19 | . | CASSPLDIQPQHF
TRBJ1-1 | 11 | . | TRBV11-2 | . | CASSSSTEAFF